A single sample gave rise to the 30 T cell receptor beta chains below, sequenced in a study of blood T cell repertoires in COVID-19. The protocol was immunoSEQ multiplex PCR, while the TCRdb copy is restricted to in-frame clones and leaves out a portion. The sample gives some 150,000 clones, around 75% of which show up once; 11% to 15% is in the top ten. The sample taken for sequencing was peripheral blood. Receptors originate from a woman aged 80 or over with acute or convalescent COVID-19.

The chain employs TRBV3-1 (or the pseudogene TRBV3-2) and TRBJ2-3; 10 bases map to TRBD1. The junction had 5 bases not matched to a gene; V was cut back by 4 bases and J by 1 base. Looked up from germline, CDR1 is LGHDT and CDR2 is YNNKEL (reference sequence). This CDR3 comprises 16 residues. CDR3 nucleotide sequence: TGTGCCAGCAGCCTACCCGGGACAGGGGGCACAGATACGCAGTATTTT. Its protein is CASSLPGTGGTDTQYF.

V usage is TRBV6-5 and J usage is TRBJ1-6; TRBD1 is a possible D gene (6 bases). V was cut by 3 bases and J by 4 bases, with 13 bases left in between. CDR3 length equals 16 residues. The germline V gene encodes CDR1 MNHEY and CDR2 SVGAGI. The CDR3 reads CASSYSIQGYNSPLHF. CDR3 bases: TGTGCCAGCAGTTATTCTATACAGGGATATAATTCACCCCTCCACTTT.

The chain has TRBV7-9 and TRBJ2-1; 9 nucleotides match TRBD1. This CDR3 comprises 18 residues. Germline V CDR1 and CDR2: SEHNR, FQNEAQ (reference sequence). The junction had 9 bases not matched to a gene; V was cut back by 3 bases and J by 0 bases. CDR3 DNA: TGTGCCAGCAGCTTCTACAAAGGACAGGGGCGCTCCTACAATGAGCAGTTCTTC. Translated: CASSFYKGQGRSYNEQFF.

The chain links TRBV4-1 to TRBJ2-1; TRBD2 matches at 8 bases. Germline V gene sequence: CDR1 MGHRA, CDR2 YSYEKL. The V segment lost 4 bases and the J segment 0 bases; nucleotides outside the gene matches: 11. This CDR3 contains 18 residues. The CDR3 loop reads CASSRPLRGTSSYNEQFF. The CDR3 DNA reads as TGCGCCAGCAGCCGTCCCCTCCGGGGGACTAGCTCCTACAATGAGCAGTTCTTC.

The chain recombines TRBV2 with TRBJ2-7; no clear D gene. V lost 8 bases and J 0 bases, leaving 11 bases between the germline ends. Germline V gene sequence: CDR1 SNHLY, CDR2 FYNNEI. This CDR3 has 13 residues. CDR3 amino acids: CASGQPFSYEQYF. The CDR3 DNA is TGTGCCAGCGGGCAGCCCTTCTCCTACGAGCAGTACTTC. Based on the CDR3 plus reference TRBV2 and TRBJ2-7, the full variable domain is EPEVTQTPSHQVTQMGQEVILRCVPISNHLYFYWYRQILGQKVEFLVSFYNNEISEKSEIFDDQFSVERPDGSNFTLKIRSTKLEDSAMYFCASGQPFSYEQYFGPGTRLTVT.

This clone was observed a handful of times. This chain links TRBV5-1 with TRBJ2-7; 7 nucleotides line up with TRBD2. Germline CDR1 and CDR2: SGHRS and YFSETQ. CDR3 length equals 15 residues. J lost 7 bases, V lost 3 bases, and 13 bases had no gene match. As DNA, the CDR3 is TGCGCCAGCAGCTCCCGGGGGAGGGTAGTTGGTGAGCAGTACTTC. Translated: CASSSRGRVVGEQYF.

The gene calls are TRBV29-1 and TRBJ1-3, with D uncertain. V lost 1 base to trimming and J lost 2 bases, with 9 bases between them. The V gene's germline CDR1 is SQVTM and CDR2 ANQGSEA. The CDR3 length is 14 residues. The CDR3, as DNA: TGCAGCGTTGAAGGGACTACGACTGGAAACACCATATATTTT. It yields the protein CSVEGTTTGNTIYF.

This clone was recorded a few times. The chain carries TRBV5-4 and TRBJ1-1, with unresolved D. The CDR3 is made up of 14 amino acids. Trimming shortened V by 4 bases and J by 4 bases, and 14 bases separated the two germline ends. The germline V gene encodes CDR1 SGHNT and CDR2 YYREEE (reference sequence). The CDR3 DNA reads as TGTGCCAGCAGCCCTTCACCGGGTGGCACTGAAGCTTTCTTT. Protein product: CASSPSPGGTEAFF.

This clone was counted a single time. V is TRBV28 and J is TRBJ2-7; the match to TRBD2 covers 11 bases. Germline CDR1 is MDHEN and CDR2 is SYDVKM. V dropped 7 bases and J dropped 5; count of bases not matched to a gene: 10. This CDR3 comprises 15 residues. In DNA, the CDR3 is TGTGCCAGCAACCCCGTAGCGGGAGGGAGGCACGAGCAGTACTTC. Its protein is CASNPVAGGRHEQYF.

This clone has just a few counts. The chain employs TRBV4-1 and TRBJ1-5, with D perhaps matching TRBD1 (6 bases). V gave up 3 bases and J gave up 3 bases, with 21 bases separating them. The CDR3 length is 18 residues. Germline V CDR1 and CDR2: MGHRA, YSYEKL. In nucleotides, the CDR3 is TGCGCCAGCAGCCACTTTTGGGTCGGTCAGGGGTTCAATCAGCCCCAGCATTTT. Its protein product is CASSHFWVGQGFNQPQHF.

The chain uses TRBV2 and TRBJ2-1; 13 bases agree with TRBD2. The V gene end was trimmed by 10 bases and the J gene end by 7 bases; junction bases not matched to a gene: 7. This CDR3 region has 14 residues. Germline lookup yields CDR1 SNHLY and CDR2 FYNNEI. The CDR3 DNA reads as TGTGCCACCTCTGGACTAGCGGGGGCAAATGAGCAGTTCTTC. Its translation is CATSGLAGANEQFF.

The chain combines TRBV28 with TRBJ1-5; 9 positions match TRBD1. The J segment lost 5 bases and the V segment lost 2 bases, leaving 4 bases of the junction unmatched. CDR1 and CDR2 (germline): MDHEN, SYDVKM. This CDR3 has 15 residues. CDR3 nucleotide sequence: TGTGCCAGCAGTTTAAGGGACAGGGTGTATCAGCCCCAGCATTTT. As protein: CASSLRDRVYQPQHF.

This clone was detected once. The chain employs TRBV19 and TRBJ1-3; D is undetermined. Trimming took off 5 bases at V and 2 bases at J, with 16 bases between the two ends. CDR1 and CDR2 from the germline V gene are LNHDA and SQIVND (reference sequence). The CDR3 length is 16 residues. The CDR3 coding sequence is TGTGCCAGTAGTCCTCGGGGAATTTTAGCTGGAAACACCATATATTTT. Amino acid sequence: CASSPRGILAGNTIYF.

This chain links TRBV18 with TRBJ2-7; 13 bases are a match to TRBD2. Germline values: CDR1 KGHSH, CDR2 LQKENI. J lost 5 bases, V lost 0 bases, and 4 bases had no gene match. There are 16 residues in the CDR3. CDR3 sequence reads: CASSPPTGLAGNEQYF. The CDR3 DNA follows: TGTGCCAGCTCACCACCAACGGGACTAGCGGGGAACGAGCAGTACTTC.

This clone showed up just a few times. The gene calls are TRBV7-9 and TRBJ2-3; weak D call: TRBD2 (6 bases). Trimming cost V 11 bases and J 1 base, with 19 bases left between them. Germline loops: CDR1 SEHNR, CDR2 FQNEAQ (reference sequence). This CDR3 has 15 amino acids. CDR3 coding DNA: TGTGCCGCCGGGGGAGGAACAGAGCGCACAGATACGCAGTATTTT. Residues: CAAGGGTERTDTQYF.

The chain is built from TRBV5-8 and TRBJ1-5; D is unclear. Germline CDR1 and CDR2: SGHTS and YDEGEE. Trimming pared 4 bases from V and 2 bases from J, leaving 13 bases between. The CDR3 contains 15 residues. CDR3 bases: TGTGCCAGCAGCCGCGGGGATTTGGGCAATCAGCCCCAGCATTTT. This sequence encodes CASSRGDLGNQPQHF.

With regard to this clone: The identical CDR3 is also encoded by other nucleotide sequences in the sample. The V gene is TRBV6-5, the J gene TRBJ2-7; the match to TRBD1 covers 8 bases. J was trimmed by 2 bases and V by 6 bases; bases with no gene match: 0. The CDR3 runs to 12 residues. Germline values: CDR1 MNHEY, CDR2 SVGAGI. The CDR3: CASRDRAYEQYF. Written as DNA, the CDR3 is TGTGCCAGCAGGGACAGGGCCTACGAGCAGTACTTC.

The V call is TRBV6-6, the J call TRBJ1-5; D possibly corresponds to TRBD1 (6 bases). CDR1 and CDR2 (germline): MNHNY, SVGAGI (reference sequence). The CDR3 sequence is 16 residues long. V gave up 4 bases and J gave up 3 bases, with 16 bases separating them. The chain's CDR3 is CASSSRGMGDNQPQHF. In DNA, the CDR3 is TGTGCCAGCAGTTCCAGGGGTATGGGGGACAATCAGCCCCAGCATTTT.

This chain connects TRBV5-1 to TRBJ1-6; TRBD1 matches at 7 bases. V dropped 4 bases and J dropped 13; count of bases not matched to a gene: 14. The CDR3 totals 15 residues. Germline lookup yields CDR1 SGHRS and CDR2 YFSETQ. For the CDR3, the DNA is TGCGCCAGCAGCGGAGGAGGGACAGTCGAATCCCCCCTCCACTTT. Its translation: CASSGGGTVESPLHF.

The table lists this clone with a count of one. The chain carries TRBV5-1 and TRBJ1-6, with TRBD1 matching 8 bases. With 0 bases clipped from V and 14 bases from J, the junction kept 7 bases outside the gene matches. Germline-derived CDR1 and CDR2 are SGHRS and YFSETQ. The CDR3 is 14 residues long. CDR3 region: CASSLEGQGTALHF. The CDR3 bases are TGCGCCAGCAGCTTGGAAGGACAGGGTACGGCCCTCCACTTT.

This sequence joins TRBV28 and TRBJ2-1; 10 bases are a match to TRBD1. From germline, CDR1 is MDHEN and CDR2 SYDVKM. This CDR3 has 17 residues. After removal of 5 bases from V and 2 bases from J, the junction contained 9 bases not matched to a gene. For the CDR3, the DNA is TGTGCCAGCAGTCCATGGGGGGGACAGGGGACCTACAATGAGCAGTTCTTC. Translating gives CASSPWGGQGTYNEQFF.

CDR3 residues: CASSTSGRIPQETQYF. Here the CDR3 DNA reads TGTGCCAGTAGTACAAGCGGGAGGATCCCCCAAGAGACCCAGTACTTC. This chain connects TRBV19 to TRBJ2-5, with 9 bases that match TRBD2. With 4 bases clipped from V and 1 base from J, the junction kept 7 bases outside the gene matches. Per germline, CDR1 LNHDA and CDR2 SQIVND (reference sequence). This CDR3 has 16 amino acids.

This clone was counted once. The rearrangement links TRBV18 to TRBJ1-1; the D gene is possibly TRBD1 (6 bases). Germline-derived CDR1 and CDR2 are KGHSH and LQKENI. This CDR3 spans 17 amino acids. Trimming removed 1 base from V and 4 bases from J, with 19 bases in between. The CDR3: CASSPLAGGRGITEAFF. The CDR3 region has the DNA TGTGCCAGCTCACCACTGGCCGGGGGGCGCGGGATCACTGAAGCTTTCTTT.

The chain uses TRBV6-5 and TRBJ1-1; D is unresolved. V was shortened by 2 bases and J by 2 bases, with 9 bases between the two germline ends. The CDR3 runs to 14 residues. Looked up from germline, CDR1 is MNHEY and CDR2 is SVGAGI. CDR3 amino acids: CASSYRPGNTEAFF. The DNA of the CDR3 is TGTGCCAGCAGTTACAGGCCAGGCAACACTGAAGCTTTCTTT.

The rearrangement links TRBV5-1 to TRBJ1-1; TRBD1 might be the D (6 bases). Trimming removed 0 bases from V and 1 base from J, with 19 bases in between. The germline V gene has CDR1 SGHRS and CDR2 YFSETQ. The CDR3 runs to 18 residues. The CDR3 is CASSLVGRGLTQNTEAFF. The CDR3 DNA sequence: TGCGCCAGCAGCTTGGTAGGCAGGGGATTAACTCAGAACACTGAAGCTTTCTTT.

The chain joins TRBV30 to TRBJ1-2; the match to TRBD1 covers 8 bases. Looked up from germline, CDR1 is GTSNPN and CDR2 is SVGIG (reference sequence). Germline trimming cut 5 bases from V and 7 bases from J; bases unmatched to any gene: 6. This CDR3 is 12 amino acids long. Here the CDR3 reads CAWGRQGIGYTF. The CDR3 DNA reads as TGTGCCTGGGGACGACAGGGGATTGGCTACACCTTC.

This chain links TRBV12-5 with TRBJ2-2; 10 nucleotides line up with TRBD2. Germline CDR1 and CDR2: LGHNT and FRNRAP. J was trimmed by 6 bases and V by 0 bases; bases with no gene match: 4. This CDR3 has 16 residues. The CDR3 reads CASGLVLLAGAGELFF. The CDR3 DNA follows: TGTGCTAGTGGTTTGGTGTTGCTAGCGGGGGCCGGGGAGCTGTTTTTT. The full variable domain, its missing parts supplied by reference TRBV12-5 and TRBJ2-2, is DARVTQTPRHKVTEMGQEVTMRCQPILGHNTVFWYRQTMMQGLELLAYFRNRAPLDDSGMPKDRFSAEMPDATLATLKIQPSEPRDSAVYFCASGLVLLAGAGELFFGEGSRLTVL.

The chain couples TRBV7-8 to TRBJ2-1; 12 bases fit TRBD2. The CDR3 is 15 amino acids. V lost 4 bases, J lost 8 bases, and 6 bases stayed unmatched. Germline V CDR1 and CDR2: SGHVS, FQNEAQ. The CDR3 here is CASSSRTSGVDEQFF. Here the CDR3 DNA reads TGTGCCAGCAGCTCCAGGACTAGCGGGGTGGATGAGCAGTTCTTC.

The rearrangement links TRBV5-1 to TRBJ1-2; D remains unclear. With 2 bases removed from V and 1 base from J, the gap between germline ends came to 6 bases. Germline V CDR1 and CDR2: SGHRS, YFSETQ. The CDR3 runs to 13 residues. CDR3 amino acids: CASSLPSNYGYTF. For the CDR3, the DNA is TGCGCCAGCAGCTTACCCAGTAACTATGGCTACACCTTC. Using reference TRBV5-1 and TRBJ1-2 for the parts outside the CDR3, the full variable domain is KAGVTQTPRYLIKTRGQQVTLSCSPISGHRSVSWYQQTPGQGLQFLFEYFSETQRNKGNFPGRFSGRQFSNSRSEMNVSTLELGDSALYLCASSLPSNYGYTFGSGTRLTVV.

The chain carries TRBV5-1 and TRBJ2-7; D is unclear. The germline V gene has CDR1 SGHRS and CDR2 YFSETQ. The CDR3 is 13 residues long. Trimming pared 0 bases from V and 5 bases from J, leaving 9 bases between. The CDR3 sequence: CASSLDNSHEQYF. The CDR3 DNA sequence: TGCGCCAGCAGCTTGGATAATAGCCACGAGCAGTACTTC.